This TCR beta chain was documented in a study of long-term antiretroviral therapy in people with HIV. Study results and limitations: Dominating the repertoire at all time points were the clones that expanded before ART.

Per the germline V gene, CDR1 is MDHEN and CDR2 is SYDVKM. The CDR3 length is 16 residues. Deletions cut 7 bases from V and 9 bases from J, with 25 bases between. Survey-level resolution applied to immunoSEQ assay v3.0. Libraries were prepared by immunoSEQ multiplex PCR; TCRdb keeps only in-frame clonotypes and omits some of them. This repertoire shows 30,000 to 40,000 clones, 80% to 90% found once; its top ten account for over 9.5%. About this clone: Its target is unknown.

The chain joins TRBV28 to TRBJ1-5; D perhaps matches TRBD1 (5 bases). The receptor was derived from a man younger than 35 with HIV. The specimen comprised unsorted PBMCs, sampled 2.2 years after starting antiretroviral therapy. This CDR3 reads CASKEGGETSFWPQHF. CDR3 sequence (DNA): TGTGCCAGCAAAGAGGGAGGGGAAACGAGCTTCTGGCCCCAGCATTTT.